This T cell receptor (beta chain) was captured by sequencing in a study of blood T cell repertoires in COVID-19. Overall study: Acute-phase and convalescent COVID-19 samples originated in the United States, Italy and Spain. Sample material is recorded as cDNA or gDNA derived from T cells, B-cell-depleted T cells, or PBMCs.

Source study methods: Nucleated cell number was recorded as an estimate derived from reference gene primer amplification. The data were produced by immunoSEQ multiplex PCR, yet TCRdb's version contains in-frame clones alone and is incomplete. V and J calls plus clone size are reproduced from that table; the DNA served to infer D and trimming. Of about 110,000 clones listed, around three quarters are singletons. The J segment lost 4 bases and the V segment lost 4 bases, leaving 7 bases of the junction unmatched. Germline V lookup: CDR1 SGHTA, CDR2 FQGNSA. The CDR3 has 15 amino acids. The receptor was derived from a human donor in a cohort sampled during active or convalescent COVID-19. Sequencing used peripheral blood. The chain is built from TRBV7-2 and TRBJ2-1, with 7 bases matching TRBD2. This chain's CDR3 is CASSSSGNSYNEQFF. The DNA of the CDR3 is TGTGCCAGCAGCTCGAGCGGGAACTCATACAATGAGCAGTTCTTC.